The present T cell receptor beta chain was sequenced within a study of T cell changes during pregnancy in multiple sclerosis. The V segment lost 6 bases and the J segment 2 bases; nucleotides outside the gene matches: 1. The CDR3 runs to 13 residues. The germline V gene has CDR1 SNHLY and CDR2 FYNNEI. This table comes from immunoSEQ multiplex PCR, and its TCRdb copy is limited to in-frame clones, with some not included. The data contain about 42,000 clones, approximately 91% of them singletons. The sequencing used CD4+ T cells from peripheral blood mononuclear cells, collected after pregnancy. The sequence was collected from a female donor in good health, enrolled as a control in a pregnancy study. This chain uses TRBV2 with TRBJ2-7, with 10 bases aligning to TRBD1. The CDR3 loop is CASRGTGAYEQYF. CDR3 sequence (DNA): TGTGCCAGCAGGGGGACAGGGGCCTACGAGCAGTACTTC.